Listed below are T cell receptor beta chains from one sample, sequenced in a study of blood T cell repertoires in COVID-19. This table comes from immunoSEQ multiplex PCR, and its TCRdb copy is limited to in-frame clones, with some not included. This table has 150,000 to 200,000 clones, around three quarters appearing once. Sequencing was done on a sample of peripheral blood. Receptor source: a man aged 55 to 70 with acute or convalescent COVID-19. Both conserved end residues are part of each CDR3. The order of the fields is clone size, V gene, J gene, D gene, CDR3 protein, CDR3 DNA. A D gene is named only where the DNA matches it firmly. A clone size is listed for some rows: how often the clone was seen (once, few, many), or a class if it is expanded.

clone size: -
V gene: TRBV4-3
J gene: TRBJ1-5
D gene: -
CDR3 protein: CASSRTRVRPDQPQHF
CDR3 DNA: TGCGCCAGCAGCCGCACTAGGGTCCGACCGGATCAGCCCCAGCATTTT

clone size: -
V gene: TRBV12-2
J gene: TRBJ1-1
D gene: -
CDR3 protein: CASRSQGLRPKAFF
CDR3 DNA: TGTGCAAGTCGCTCGCAGGGACTTCGGCCGAAAGCTTTCTTT

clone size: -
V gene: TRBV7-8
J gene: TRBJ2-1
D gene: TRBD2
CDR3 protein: CASSLSGGRYNEQFF
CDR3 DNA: TGTGCCAGCAGCTTGAGCGGGGGCCGCTACAATGAGCAGTTCTTC

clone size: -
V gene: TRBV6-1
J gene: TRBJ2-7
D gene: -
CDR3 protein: CASSEISGESYEQYF
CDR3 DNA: TGTGCCAGCAGTGAAATTTCGGGGGAATCCTACGAGCAGTACTTC

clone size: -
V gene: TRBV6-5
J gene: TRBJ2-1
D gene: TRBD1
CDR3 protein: CASSYSRDRGNEQFF
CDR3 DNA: TGTGCCAGCAGTTACTCAAGGGACAGGGGGAATGAGCAGTTCTTC

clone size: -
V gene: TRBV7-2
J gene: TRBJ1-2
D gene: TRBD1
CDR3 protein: CAILTGTGGGYTF
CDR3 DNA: TGTGCCATCTTAACCGGGACAGGGGGTGGCTACACCTTC

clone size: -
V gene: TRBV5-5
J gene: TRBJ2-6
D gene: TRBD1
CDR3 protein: CASSLRQGAVSGANVLTF
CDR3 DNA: TGTGCCAGCAGCCTCCGACAGGGGGCAGTCTCTGGGGCCAACGTCCTGACTTTC

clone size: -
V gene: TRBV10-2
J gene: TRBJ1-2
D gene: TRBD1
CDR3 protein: CASSPGTAYGYTF
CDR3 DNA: TGCGCCAGCAGCCCCGGGACAGCCTATGGCTACACCTTC

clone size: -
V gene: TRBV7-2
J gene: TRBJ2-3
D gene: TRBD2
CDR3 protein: CASSLVAGGLSGADTQYF
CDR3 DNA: TGTGCCAGCAGCTTAGTGGCGGGGGGGCTAAGTGGGGCAGATACGCAGTATTTT

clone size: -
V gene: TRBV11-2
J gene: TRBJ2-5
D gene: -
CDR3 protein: CASSLGREGHQETQYF
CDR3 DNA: TGTGCCAGCAGCTTAGGAAGAGAGGGCCACCAAGAGACCCAGTACTTC

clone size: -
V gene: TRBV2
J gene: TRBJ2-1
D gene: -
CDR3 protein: CASSRVNEQFF
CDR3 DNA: TGTGCCAGTAGCAGGGTGAATGAGCAGTTCTTC

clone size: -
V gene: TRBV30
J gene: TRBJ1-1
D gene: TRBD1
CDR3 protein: CAWDGTGKAEAFF
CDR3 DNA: TGTGCCTGGGACGGGACAGGGAAGGCTGAAGCTTTCTTT

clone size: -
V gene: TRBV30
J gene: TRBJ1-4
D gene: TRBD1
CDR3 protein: CATDRAQPNEKLFF
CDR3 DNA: TGTGCCACCGACAGGGCGCAGCCTAATGAAAAACTGTTTTTT

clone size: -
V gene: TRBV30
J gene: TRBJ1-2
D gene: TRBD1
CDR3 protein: CAWDGTGDNYGYTF
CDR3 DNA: TGTGCCTGGGACGGGACAGGAGATAACTATGGCTACACCTTC

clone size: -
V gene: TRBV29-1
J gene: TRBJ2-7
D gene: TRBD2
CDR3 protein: CSVEFLAGASAQYF
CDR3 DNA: TGCAGCGTTGAATTTCTAGCGGGGGCCTCGGCGCAGTACTTC

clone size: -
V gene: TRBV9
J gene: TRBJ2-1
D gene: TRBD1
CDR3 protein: CASSVTSWARGRNEQFF
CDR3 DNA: TGTGCCAGCAGCGTGACCTCGTGGGCCAGGGGGCGGAATGAGCAGTTCTTC

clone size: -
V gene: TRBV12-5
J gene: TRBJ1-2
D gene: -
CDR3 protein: CASGLVTVSLANYGYTF
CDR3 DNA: TGTGCTAGTGGTTTGGTAACAGTGAGTTTGGCTAACTATGGCTACACCTTC

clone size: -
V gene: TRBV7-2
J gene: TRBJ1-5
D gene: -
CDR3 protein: CASSLRYNQPQHF
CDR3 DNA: TGTGCCAGCAGCTTACGTTACAATCAGCCCCAGCATTTT

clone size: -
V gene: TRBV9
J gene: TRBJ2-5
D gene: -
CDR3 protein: CASSVAQEETQYF
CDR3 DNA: TGTGCCAGCAGCGTAGCTCAGGAAGAGACCCAGTACTTC

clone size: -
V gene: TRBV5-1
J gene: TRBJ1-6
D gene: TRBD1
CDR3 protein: CASSSQQGAANSPLHF
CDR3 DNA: TGCGCCAGCAGCTCACAACAGGGGGCGGCGAATTCACCCCTCCACTTT

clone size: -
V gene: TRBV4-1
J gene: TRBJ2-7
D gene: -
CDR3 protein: CASSQEARVIYEQYF
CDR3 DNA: TGCGCCAGCAGCCAAGAGGCCAGGGTGATCTACGAGCAGTACTTC

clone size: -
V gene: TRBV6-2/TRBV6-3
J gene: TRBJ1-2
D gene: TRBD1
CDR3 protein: CASSDHVGGDSNYGYTF
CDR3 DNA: TGTGCCAGCAGTGACCACGTAGGCGGGGACAGTAACTATGGCTACACCTTC

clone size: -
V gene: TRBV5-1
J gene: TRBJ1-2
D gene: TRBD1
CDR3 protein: CASSNAIPGQATYGYTF
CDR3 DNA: TGCGCCAGCAGCAACGCGATTCCGGGACAGGCGACCTATGGCTACACCTTC

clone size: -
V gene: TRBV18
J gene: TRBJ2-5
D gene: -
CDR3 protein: CASSPPQGGTVETQYF
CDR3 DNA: TGTGCCAGCTCACCTCCTCAGGGTGGCACAGTGGAGACCCAGTACTTC

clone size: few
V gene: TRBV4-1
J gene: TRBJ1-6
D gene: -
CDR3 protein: CASSQGTSFQNSPLHF
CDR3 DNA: TGCGCCAGCAGCCAAGGGACATCCTTCCAGAATTCACCCCTCCACTTT

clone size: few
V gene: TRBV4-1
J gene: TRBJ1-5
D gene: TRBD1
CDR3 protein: CASSQGQGESQPQHF
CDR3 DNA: TGCGCCAGCAGCCAAGGACAGGGTGAGAGTCAGCCCCAGCATTTT

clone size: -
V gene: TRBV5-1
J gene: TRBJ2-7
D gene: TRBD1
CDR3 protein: CASRPGTGNYEQYF
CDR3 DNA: TGCGCCAGCAGGCCGGGGACAGGGAATTACGAGCAGTACTTC

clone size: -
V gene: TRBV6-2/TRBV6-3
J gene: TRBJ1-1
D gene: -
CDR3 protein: CASSYVKGQATEAFF
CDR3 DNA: TGTGCCAGCAGTTACGTGAAGGGGCAGGCCACTGAAGCTTTCTTT